This is a list of T cell receptor beta chains from one sample in a study of OX40 agonist ivuxolimab in advanced cancers. Clones were sequenced by immunoSEQ multiplex PCR, and TCRdb holds only the in-frame ones, with some missing. The sample has about 72,000 clones; roughly 80% are singletons. Material: CD4+ or CD8+ T cells sorted from blood, obtained in a trial of the OX40 agonist ivuxolimab. The receptors come from an adult with an advanced solid tumor such as melanoma, head and neck, liver or kidney cancer. Both conserved end residues are part of each CDR3. The D gene is left open where the match is weak. Rows may omit the clone size; those that give it use once, few, many or a size class.

d_call j_call clone_size v_call cdr3_nt cdr3_aa
- TRBJ2-5 - TRBV10-3 TGTGCCATCAGGACAGGGGAGGGAGAGACCCAGTACTTC CAIRTGEGETQYF
- TRBJ1-5 - TRBV2 TGTGCCAGCAGCGCTAACGGAAAGACCAATCAGCCCCAGCATTTT CASSANGKTNQPQHF
TRBD1 TRBJ1-1 once TRBV19 TGTGCCAGTAGTTCCCGGACAGGGCAGGGGACTGAAGCTTTCTTT CASSSRTGQGTEAFF
TRBD1 TRBJ1-1 - TRBV4-1 TGCGCCAGCAGCCAAGTAAAATATACCCCGGGACAGGGGGTCTCGGAAACTGAAGCTTTCTTT CASSQVKYTPGQGVSETEAFF
- TRBJ2-7 - TRBV5-8 TGTGCCAGCAGCTTAAACACGGGTTTCTTGGGAGAGCAGTACTTC CASSLNTGFLGEQYF
- TRBJ2-3 - TRBV5-1 TGCGCCAGCAGCTTAACAGGTAGCACAGATACGCAGTATTTT CASSLTGSTDTQYF
TRBD1 TRBJ1-3 - TRBV7-6 TGTGCCAGCAGCTTTTTACAGGGGACATCCTCTGGAAACACCATATATTTT CASSFLQGTSSGNTIYF
- TRBJ2-3 - TRBV6-1 TGTGCCAGCAGTGATAAGGGGACGTCGACAGATACGCAGTATTTT CASSDKGTSTDTQYF
- TRBJ1-3 - TRBV30 TGTGCCTGGGTGACGTCTGGAAACACCATATATTTT CAWVTSGNTIYF
- TRBJ2-7 - TRBV28 TGTGCCAGCTCGGTACTAGACTACGAGCAGTACTTC CASSVLDYEQYF
TRBD2 TRBJ2-3 - TRBV4-2 TGTGCCAGCAGCCCCTCCGGTGTAGCGGGGGGGCCTGATACGCAGTATTTT CASSPSGVAGGPDTQYF
- TRBJ2-7 - TRBV7-9 TGTGCCGGGGAGGACGGCGCACAGCAGTACTTC CAGEDGAQQYF
- TRBJ1-2 - TRBV18 TGTGCCAGCCAGTTAGAGGGTACTAACTATGGCTACACCTTC CASQLEGTNYGYTF
- TRBJ1-5 - TRBV7-9 TGTGCCAGCAGCTCTAATACCGGGGAGCCCCAGCATTTT CASSSNTGEPQHF
- TRBJ2-7 - TRBV6-1 TGTGCCAGCAGTGCACCCGGACAGACCTACGAGCAGTACTTC CASSAPGQTYEQYF
TRBD2 TRBJ2-1 - TRBV7-2 TGTGCCAGCAGCTTAGCGGGACTAGCGGGAGATGAGCAGTTCTTC CASSLAGLAGDEQFF
- TRBJ1-1 - TRBV7-2 TGTGCCAGCAGCCTGGGCCGGCAGTCAGCGGAAGCTTTCTTT CASSLGRQSAEAFF
- TRBJ2-1 once TRBV14 TGTGCCAGCAGCCAAGATTCAACAGGGGGCGCGGGAGGGAACAATGAGCAGTTCTTC CASSQDSTGGAGGNNEQFF
- TRBJ2-3 - TRBV18 TGTGCCAGCTCACCACCCCTACTCCAATATACGCAGTATTTT CASSPPLLQYTQYF
- TRBJ2-7 - TRBV5-1 TGCGCCAGCAGCTTGGCCAATGTCCCAGGGAGAGAGTACGAGCAGTACTTC CASSLANVPGREYEQYF
TRBD1 TRBJ2-5 - TRBV7-6 TGTGCCAGCAGCCCGACAGGGGTTCAAGAGACCCAGTACTTC CASSPTGVQETQYF
TRBD1 TRBJ2-7 - TRBV5-5 TGTGCCAGCATTCGGACAGGGGTCCGGAACGAGCAGTACTTC CASIRTGVRNEQYF
- TRBJ2-5 many TRBV30 TGTGCCTGGAGCCAAGCGAGAGACCAAGAGACCCAGTACTTC CAWSQARDQETQYF
TRBD2 TRBJ2-1 - TRBV18 TGTGCCAGCTCTCCCGGGACTAGCGGGAGGGCCTATAATGAGCAGTTCTTC CASSPGTSGRAYNEQFF
- TRBJ2-1 - TRBV5-1 TGCGCCAGCAGCTTGCTGAGCGCAGGAGGGTCCTACAATGAGCAGTTCTTC CASSLLSAGGSYNEQFF
- TRBJ1-4 - TRBV4-3 TGCGCCAGCAGCCTCGCGATAGGGGCCCCGGGGTATTCGACTAATGAAAAACTGTTTTTT CASSLAIGAPGYSTNEKLFF
TRBD2 TRBJ2-1 medium-sized TRBV6-4 TGTGCCAGCAGTGACTCAGCTAGCGGGGATCACAATGAGCAGTTCTTC CASSDSASGDHNEQFF
TRBD1 TRBJ2-7 once TRBV5-4 TGTGCCAGCAGCTTGAACAGGGGCTACGAGCAGTACTTC CASSLNRGYEQYF
- TRBJ2-7 once TRBV5-1 TGCGCCAGCAGCCAGATAACAGGGGGGGCCTACGAGCAGTACTTC CASSQITGGAYEQYF
- TRBJ2-3 - TRBV5-1 TGCGCCAGCAGCTTGCTCCGCGGCACAGATACGCAGTATTTT CASSLLRGTDTQYF
- TRBJ1-1 - TRBV4-3 TGCGCCAGCAGCCATCGTACGGGGGGAGTCACTGAAGCTTTCTTT CASSHRTGGVTEAFF
- TRBJ1-3 few TRBV5-1 TGCGCCAGCAGCTTAGAACAGGGTTCGAACACCATATATTTT CASSLEQGSNTIYF
- TRBJ1-5 few TRBV6-1 TGTGCCAGCAGTGAATATGTGGACAATCAGCCCCAGCATTTT CASSEYVDNQPQHF
- TRBJ2-1 - TRBV20-1 TGCAGCTTTACGGCCTACAATGAGCAGTTCTTC CSFTAYNEQFF